This is a list of T cell receptor beta chains from one sample in a study of shared clonotypes between healthy human individuals. Libraries were prepared by immunoSEQ multiplex PCR; TCRdb keeps only in-frame clonotypes and omits some of them. The data contain some 900,000 clones, approximately 80% of them seen just once; the ten biggest clones take up about 1.5%. The sample taken for sequencing was memory CD4+ T cells sorted from blood. Receptors originate from a young man in good health. The CDR3 runs from the conserved cysteine through the conserved F or W. A D gene is named only where the DNA matches it firmly. Clone size is given for some rows only: seen once, a few or many times, or a class if the clone is expanded.

d_gene	v_gene	j_gene	abundance	CDR3nt	CDR3aa
TRBD2	TRBV5-4	TRBJ2-1	NA	TGTGCCAGCAGCTTACTAGCGGTTGTCAATGAGCAGTTCTTC	CASSLLAVVNEQFF
NA	TRBV18	TRBJ1-1	NA	TGTGCCAGCTCACCTCTGTCCCTGGGGGCTCGCACTGAAGCTTTCTTT	CASSPLSLGARTEAFF
TRBD2	TRBV7-2	TRBJ2-1	NA	TGTGCCAGCAGCATTAGCGGGATCGATGAGCAGTTCTTC	CASSISGIDEQFF
NA	TRBV5-4	TRBJ1-5	NA	TGTGCCAGCAGCTTGGGGGGGCCGGGAGGTAGCAATCAGCCCCAGCATTTT	CASSLGGPGGSNQPQHF
NA	TRBV19	TRBJ2-3	NA	TGTGCCAGTAGTGCTGAAGATACGCAGTATTTT	CASSAEDTQYF
NA	TRBV2	TRBJ2-7	NA	TGTGCCAGCAGTGGGCAACGGACCTACGAGCAGTACTTC	CASSGQRTYEQYF
NA	TRBV10-1	TRBJ2-2	NA	TGCGCCAGCAGTGAGCAGGGGAACACCGGGGAGCTGTTTTTT	CASSEQGNTGELFF
TRBD1	TRBV7-8	TRBJ2-1	NA	TGTGCCAGCAGCCTCTACCAACAGGGGGCTCAGTTCTTC	CASSLYQQGAQFF
TRBD1	TRBV19	TRBJ1-2	NA	TGTGCCAGTAAAACCGGGACAGGGGGCCTCTATGGCTACACCTTC	CASKTGTGGLYGYTF
NA	TRBV29-1	TRBJ2-5	NA	TGCAGCGTTGCGGCGGGAGAGACCCAGTACTTC	CSVAAGETQYF
TRBD1	TRBV19	TRBJ2-7	NA	TGTGCCAGTAGTATCCGGGGGACAGGGGAGTTCGAGCAGTACTTC	CASSIRGTGEFEQYF
TRBD2	TRBV27	TRBJ2-2	NA	TGTGCCAGCAGCCTCGCGGGAGCGAACACCGGGGAGCTGTTTTTT	CASSLAGANTGELFF
TRBD2	TRBV30	TRBJ2-3	NA	TGTGCCTGGGACCTGAGCGGGGGAAGCACAGATACGCAGTATTTT	CAWDLSGGSTDTQYF
NA	TRBV5-6	TRBJ1-6	few	TGTGCCAGCAGATTGGACGGGGGGCGATCACCCCTCCACTTT	CASRLDGGRSPLHF
NA	TRBV30	TRBJ1-5	NA	TGTGCCTGGAGTGTACCGAGGTCCGGGCAGCCCCAGCATTTT	CAWSVPRSGQPQHF
NA	TRBV29-1	TRBJ1-2	NA	TGCAGCGTGCCGCGATCTAACTATGGCTACACCTTC	CSVPRSNYGYTF
NA	TRBV5-4	TRBJ2-5	NA	TGTGCCAGCAGCTTGGCCGGGTCTACCGAGACCCAGTACTTC	CASSLAGSTETQYF
TRBD2	TRBV5-1	TRBJ2-3	once	TGCGCCAGCAGCTTGGAAGGGAGGGAGGATACGCAGTATTTT	CASSLEGREDTQYF
NA	TRBV5-4	TRBJ2-3	NA	TGTGCCAGCAGCTTTGACCGTAACACAGATACGCAGTATTTT	CASSFDRNTDTQYF
NA	TRBV7-9	TRBJ1-5	few	TGTGCCAGCAGCCGGGACATTAGCAATCAGCCCCAGCATTTT	CASSRDISNQPQHF
NA	TRBV5-4	TRBJ1-5	NA	TGTGCCAGCAGCCTGGACGGGAGGCCCCAGCATTTT	CASSLDGRPQHF
NA	TRBV7-9	TRBJ1-1	NA	TGTGCCAGCAGCCTCAATACCGGGGCTAACACTGAAGCTTTCTTT	CASSLNTGANTEAFF
NA	TRBV5-1	TRBJ1-1	few	TGCGCCAGCAGCTTGAAAGGGGACGGGAACACTGAAGCTTTCTTT	CASSLKGDGNTEAFF
TRBD2	TRBV25-1	TRBJ2-3	once	TGTGCCAGCAGCCGAGGGCCGGGACTAGCGGGGGGGAGAGATACGCAGTATTTT	CASSRGPGLAGGRDTQYF
TRBD2	TRBV11-3	TRBJ2-1	NA	TGTGCCAGCAGCCCGGGAGGCAGCGGGAAAGCTGATGAGCAGTTCTTC	CASSPGGSGKADEQFF
TRBD2	TRBV29-1	TRBJ2-1	once	TGCAGCGTTAATGCGGATGGGACTAGCGGGAGGGCCGGTGAGCAGTTCTTC	CSVNADGTSGRAGEQFF
NA	TRBV21-1	TRBJ2-1	few	TGTGCCAGCAGCAGATTGTGCCGGGACAGGGAGTACAATGAGCAGTTCTTC	CASSRLCRDREYNEQFF